The clone carrying this TCR beta chain was seen once. One junction end disagrees with the germline gene, perhaps due to a read error. Together with a sample-barcoded 5' primer, a J-beta primer mix was included in a second PCR lasting about 7 to 11 cycles. TCRdb re-derived calls from the 5' RACE reads in MiXCR, one entry per CDR3 protein. Among approximately 830,000 distinct CDR3 sequences listed, approximately 65% were seen once. Those donating, healthy Caucasian individuals from Russia, were aged 6 to 90. Each donor had ten milliliters of peripheral blood drawn. CDR3 size: 14 residues. In germline, CDR1 is MDHEN, CDR2 SYDVKM. This specimen comes from a study of blood T cells in healthy people across ages.

The V call is TRBV28, the J call TRBJ1-4; D possibly corresponds to TRBD1 (5 bases). The receptor was derived from a man younger than 45 in good health. The source material was blood. In DNA form, the CDR3 reads TGTGCCAGCAGCCAACCCCGGGACGTTGAAGAACTGTTTTTT. Protein sequence: CASSQPRDVEELFF.